Described below is a single T cell receptor beta chain sequence and its context. This sample stems from a study of blood T cells in healthy people across ages. Through a sample-barcoded 5' primer and a J-beta primer mix, a second PCR was run for roughly 6 to 12 cycles. A single record per CDR3 protein comes from TCRdb applying MiXCR to the 5' RACE reads. The sample consists of about 640,000 distinct CDR3 sequences, around three fifths of them appearing once. The donors, all healthy, were Caucasians living in Russia, aged roughly 6 to 95. This CDR3 is built from 13 residues. V was shortened by 0 bases and J by 7 bases, with 7 bases between the two germline ends. Germline assignment: CDR1 SGHRS and CDR2 YFSETQ.

Sequenced: blood. The chain uses TRBV5-1 and TRBJ1-4; D is unclear. The sequence derives from a man aged 55-75 years in good health. DNA for the CDR3: TGCGCCAGCAGCTTGGAGGGCACTGAAAAACTGTTTTTT. Amino acids: CASSLEGTEKLFF.